A single sample gave rise to the 28 T cell receptor beta chains below, sequenced in a study of T cell responses to AZD1222 COVID-19 vaccine. The repertoire was sequenced with immunoSEQ multiplex PCR; TCRdb's copy has only in-frame clones and lacks some. Of 120,000 to 150,000 clones detected, under 95% appear once; the ten largest clones hold 4% to 6%. Sequencing used peripheral blood, obtained on day 0 of AZD1222 vaccination. These receptors were obtained from an adult in good health.

This chain joins TRBV29-1 and TRBJ2-1; 10 bases line up with TRBD2. Germline V gene sequence: CDR1 SQVTM, CDR2 ANQGSEA. The CDR3 consists of 16 residues. The V segment lost 6 bases and the J segment 6 bases; nucleotides outside the gene matches: 14. The CDR3 loop is CSVPILAGPWGNEQFF. In DNA, the CDR3 is TGCAGCGTCCCTATACTAGCGGGGCCTTGGGGCAATGAGCAGTTCTTC.

The genes are TRBV5-1 and TRBJ2-5; 8 bases are shared with TRBD2. The germline CDR1 and CDR2 sequences are SGHRS and YFSETQ. The CDR3 is made up of 15 amino acids. The V and J ends lost 4 bases and 5 bases, in that order; junction bases with no gene match: 10. The CDR3 loop is CASSNAGGQAETQYF. The DNA of the CDR3 is TGCGCCAGCAGCAATGCGGGAGGTCAAGCGGAGACCCAGTACTTC.

This chain links TRBV28 with TRBJ2-4; 7 bases match TRBD2. The J segment lost 0 bases and the V segment lost 6 bases, leaving 11 bases of the junction unmatched. This CDR3 spans 17 amino acids. CDR1 is MDHEN and CDR2 is SYDVKM in the germline V gene. The CDR3 DNA follows: TGTGCCAGCAGCCACGAGCGGGACTCCCTAGCCAAAAACATTCAGTACTTC. It encodes CASSHERDSLAKNIQYF. Complete variable domain (other parts from reference TRBV28 and TRBJ2-4): DVKVTQSSRYLVKRTGEKVFLECVQDMDHENMFWYRQDPGLGLRLIYFSYDVKMKEKGDIPEGYSVSREKKERFSLILESASTNQTSMYLCASSHERDSLAKNIQYFGAGTRLSVL.

This rearrangement joins TRBV25-1 to TRBJ2-1; D is ambiguous. Germline CDR1 is MGHDK and CDR2 is SYGVNS. The CDR3 spans 11 residues. Trimming took 8 bases from V and 7 from J, leaving 9 bases between them. CDR3 in amino acids: CASGRYNEQFF. In nucleotides, the CDR3 is TGTGCCAGCGGACGGTATAATGAGCAGTTCTTC.

The chain has TRBV7-6 and TRBJ2-7; 7 nucleotides line up with TRBD2. This CDR3 contains 15 residues. Germline V lookup: CDR1 SGHVS, CDR2 FNYEAQ. Trimming at V came to 5 bases and at J to 2 bases, leaving 9 bases not matched to a gene. CDR3 region: CASSPSGGGAYEQYF. CDR3 DNA sequence: TGTGCCAGCAGCCCGAGTGGGGGAGGGGCCTACGAGCAGTACTTC.

This chain links TRBV6-2 or TRBV6-3 with TRBJ2-1; a weak D match, TRBD1 (5 bases). Germline-derived CDR1 and CDR2 are MNHEY and SVGEGT. The CDR3 has 16 amino acids. Trimming pared 0 bases from V and 4 bases from J, leaving 13 bases between. CDR3 nucleotide sequence: TGTGCCAGCAGTTACTCGCTAAGACAGAGGTACAATGAGCAGTTCTTC. Its translation is CASSYSLRQRYNEQFF.

The rearrangement links TRBV6-2 or TRBV6-3 to TRBJ1-2, with a tentative D call TRBD1 (6 bases). Deletions cut 4 bases from V and 1 base from J, with 13 bases between. The CDR3 runs 15 residues. CDR1 is MNHEY and CDR2 is SVGEGT in the germline V gene. CDR3 bases: TGTGCCAGCAGTTTACGGCAGGGGATTAACTATGGCTACACCTTC. The encoded protein is CASSLRQGINYGYTF.

This sequence joins TRBV25-1 and TRBJ1-6, with 7 bases identical to TRBD1. V was clipped by 5 bases and J by 10 bases; unmatched bases: 8. CDR3 length: 14 amino acids. Germline CDR1 and CDR2: MGHDK and SYGVNS. This chain's CDR3 is CASSNQGGRSPLHF. CDR3 nucleotide sequence: TGTGCCAGCAGTAACCAGGGGGGTCGGTCACCCCTCCACTTT.

The chain is built from TRBV9 and TRBJ1-2, with TRBD1 matching 8 bases. V trimming: 4 bases; J trimming: 5 bases; junction bases outside the gene matches: 16. The CDR3 spans 17 residues. The V gene's germline CDR1 is SGDLS and CDR2 YYNGEE. The CDR3: CASSPRGLRMMRYGYTF. CDR3 DNA: TGTGCCAGCAGCCCCAGGGGGCTAAGAATGATGCGATATGGCTACACCTTC.

CDR3 sequence reads: CASSPVGGRAGELFF. CDR3 coding DNA: TGTGCCAGCAGTCCGGTCGGGGGGCGAGCCGGGGAGCTGTTTTTT. The chain recombines TRBV27 with TRBJ2-2; D perhaps matches TRBD2 (7 bases). The CDR3 has 15 residues. The V gene's germline CDR1 is MNHEY and CDR2 SMNVEV (reference sequence). The V end was cut by 5 bases, the J end by 6 bases, with 16 bases between.

The chain is built from TRBV28 and TRBJ1-1; 8 positions agree with TRBD1. Trimming took 5 bases from V and 0 from J; bases not matched to a gene: 5. Germline V gene sequence: CDR1 MDHEN, CDR2 SYDVKM. CDR3 length: 15 amino acids. CDR3 bases: TGTGCCAGCAGTCCCCGGACAGGGATGAACACTGAAGCTTTCTTT. It codes for CASSPRTGMNTEAFF.

This clone appeared once. Relative to the germline gene, one junction end is altered; a read error may explain this. The chain recombines TRBV12-3 or TRBV12-4 with TRBJ2-1; D might be TRBD2 (6 bases). The CDR3 has 13 residues. CDR3 nucleotides: TGTGCCAGCGGTTTCGGGAGCTACAATGAGCAGTTCTTC. This translates into CASGFGSYNEQFF.

This chain connects TRBV5-1 to TRBJ2-5; 8 bases are a match to TRBD1. V trimming: 0 bases; J trimming: 0 bases; junction bases outside the gene matches: 4. The CDR3 spans 16 residues. CDR1 is SGHRS, CDR2 YFSETQ, per germline. CDR3 loop: CASSLAPGQDQETQYF. The CDR3, as DNA: TGCGCCAGCAGCTTGGCCCCGGGACAGGACCAAGAGACCCAGTACTTC.

This sequence joins TRBV6-2 or TRBV6-3 and TRBJ2-7, with 9 bases aligning to TRBD1. There are 15 residues in the CDR3. The junction had 5 bases not matched to a gene; V was cut back by 5 bases and J by 0 bases. CDR1 is MNHEY and CDR2 is SVGEGT in the germline V gene. The CDR3 reads CASSDWDRASYEQYF. The DNA for the CDR3 is TGTGCCAGCAGTGACTGGGACAGGGCCTCCTACGAGCAGTACTTC.

The chain recombines TRBV4-1 with TRBJ1-6; D is unresolved. Germline V gene lookup returns CDR1 MGHRA and CDR2 YSYEKL. The CDR3 is 14 residues long. Trimming stripped 1 base from V and 7 bases from J, with 8 bases between. DNA of the CDR3: TGCGCCAGCAGCCAAGTGTCTCGGAATTCACCCCTCCACTTT. Translated: CASSQVSRNSPLHF.

The chain combines TRBV4-1 with TRBJ1-5; maybe TRBD1 (5 bases). The CDR3 totals 15 residues. V dropped 4 bases and J dropped 5 bases, with 15 bases sitting between them. CDR1 and CDR2 from the germline V gene are MGHRA and YSYEKL. The CDR3 is CASSLRTGGDQPQHF. CDR3 sequence (DNA): TGCGCCAGCAGCCTCCGTACCGGGGGAGATCAGCCCCAGCATTTT.

This chain links TRBV7-2 with TRBJ2-5; TRBD2 agrees at 9 bases. The CDR3 is 17 amino acids. CDR1 SGHTA and CDR2 FQGNSA come from the germline V gene. J gave up 6 bases and V 3 bases, and 14 bases lay outside the gene matches. CDR3 in DNA: TGTGCCAGCAGCTTGCCCCTTGCGGGAGGGCCTGGGAAGACCCAGTACTTC. Translated: CASSLPLAGGPGKTQYF.

The chain recombines TRBV7-9 with TRBJ2-2, with a weak D call TRBD1 (6 bases). Germline values: CDR1 SEHNR, CDR2 FQNEAQ (reference sequence). CDR3 length: 19 amino acids. V was shortened by 4 bases and J by 0 bases, with 21 bases between the two germline ends. As DNA, the CDR3 is TGTGCCAGCAGCTCTTCGAGGGGGTCTGTGCCACCGAACACCGGGGAGCTGTTTTTT. Amino acids: CASSSSRGSVPPNTGELFF. Combining the CDR3 with reference TRBV7-9 and TRBJ2-2 gives the whole variable domain DTGVSQNPRHKITKRGQNVTFRCDPISEHNRLYWYRQTLGQGPEFLTYFQNEAQLEKSRLLSDRFSAERPKGSFSTLEIQRTEQGDSAMYLCASSSSRGSVPPNTGELFFGEGSRLTVL.

This chain links TRBV27 with TRBJ1-5; 9 bases are a match to TRBD1. Germline trimming cut 8 bases from V and 7 bases from J; bases unmatched to any gene: 9. CDR1 and CDR2 (germline): MNHEY, SMNVEV (reference sequence). This CDR3 region has 14 residues. For the CDR3, the DNA is TGTGCCAGCGGTAAACAGGGGGCTGGGCAGCCCCAGCATTTT. This encodes CASGKQGAGQPQHF.

The genes are TRBV12-3 or TRBV12-4 and TRBJ1-2; D is unresolved. With 6 bases removed from V and 9 bases from J, the gap between germline ends came to 14 bases. The CDR3 has 12 residues. CDR3 amino acids: CASSPSLGRYTF. In DNA form, the CDR3 reads TGTGCCAGCAGCCCTTCCTTAGGGCGCTACACCTTC.

J is TRBJ2-7 and V is TRBV7-2; D unclear. This CDR3 is 14 amino acids long. Germline CDR1 is SGHTA and CDR2 is FQGNSA. V lost 3 bases, J lost 7 bases, and 16 bases lay in between. The CDR3 region is CASSFERILREQYF. CDR3 DNA: TGTGCCAGCAGCTTCGAGAGGATACTACGGGAGCAGTACTTC.

The chain recombines TRBV11-2 with TRBJ2-1; unclear D gene. CDR1 is SGHAT and CDR2 is FQNNGV in the germline V gene. The CDR3 runs 14 residues. The V gene lost 2 bases and the J gene lost 9 bases, with 14 bases spanning the gap. CDR3 loop: CASSLRSGGGEQFF. The DNA of the CDR3 is TGTGCCAGCAGCTTAAGATCGGGCGGCGGTGAGCAGTTCTTC. The full variable domain, rest sourced from reference TRBV11-2 and TRBJ2-1, is EAGVAQSPRYKIIEKRQSVAFWCNPISGHATLYWYQQILGQGPKLLIQFQNNGVVDDSQLPKDRFSAERLKGVDSTLKIQPAKLEDSAVYLCASSLRSGGGEQFFGPGTRLTVL.

V is TRBV5-1 and J is TRBJ1-6; D remains ambiguous. The germline V gene has CDR1 SGHRS and CDR2 YFSETQ. This CDR3 is built from 13 residues. Deletions cut 1 base from V and 4 bases from J, with 3 bases between. CDR3 bases: TGCGCCAGCAGCTTGCAGTATAATTCACCCCTCCACTTT. It is translated as CASSLQYNSPLHF. Full variable domain (missing parts from reference TRBV5-1 and TRBJ1-6): KAGVTQTPRYLIKTRGQQVTLSCSPISGHRSVSWYQQTPGQGLQFLFEYFSETQRNKGNFPGRFSGRQFSNSRSEMNVSTLELGDSALYLCASSLQYNSPLHFGNGTRLTVT.

The chain carries TRBV20-1 and TRBJ1-2; D possibly corresponds to TRBD1 (5 bases). Germline CDR1 is DFQATT and CDR2 is SNEGSKA (reference sequence). V was trimmed by 6 bases and J by 13 bases, leaving 18 bases between them. The CDR3 consists of 11 residues. CDR3 nucleotides: TGCAGTGCAGGGACGGCCGTAGAGGGCACCTTC. It translates to CSAGTAVEGTF.

The gene calls are TRBV30 and TRBJ1-1; D ambiguous. Germline loops: CDR1 GTSNPN, CDR2 SVGIG (reference sequence). CDR3 size: 14 residues. V dropped 0 bases and J dropped 6 bases, with 14 bases sitting between them. CDR3 DNA sequence: TGTGCCTGGAGTGTATGCGCTATACGGGCTGAAGCTTTCTTT. Translated: CAWSVCAIRAEAFF. The variable domain in full, completed from reference TRBV30 and TRBJ1-1, reads SQTIHQWPATLVQPVGSPLSLECTVEGTSNPNLYWYRQAAGRGLQLLFYSVGIGQISSEVPQNLSASRPQDRQFILSSKKLLLSDSGFYLCAWSVCAIRAEAFFGQGTRLTVV.

The chain carries TRBV2 and TRBJ2-7, with D unclear. The CDR3 length is 14 residues. Germline lookup yields CDR1 SNHLY and CDR2 FYNNEI. V dropped 4 bases and J dropped 0 bases, with 10 bases sitting between them. The CDR3 nucleotides read TGTGCCAGCAGTGGGGTTCTGGACTCCTACGAGCAGTACTTC. The encoded protein is CASSGVLDSYEQYF. Filled out from reference TRBV2 and TRBJ2-7, the complete variable domain reads EPEVTQTPSHQVTQMGQEVILRCVPISNHLYFYWYRQILGQKVEFLVSFYNNEISEKSEIFDDQFSVERPDGSNFTLKIRSTKLEDSAMYFCASSGVLDSYEQYFGPGTRLTVT.

The V gene is TRBV6-2 or TRBV6-3, the J gene TRBJ2-1; TRBD2 matches 7 bases. Germline V gene sequence: CDR1 MNHEY, CDR2 SVGEGT. V lost 4 bases and J lost 4; bases outside the gene matches: 10. This CDR3 spans 16 amino acids. The CDR3 DNA reads TGTGCCAGCAGTTCCGTGACTAGCTTATCGTACAATGAGCAGTTCTTC. Translating gives CASSSVTSLSYNEQFF.

As concerns this clone: Other DNA sequences in the sample encode the same CDR3. The rearrangement joins TRBV18 to TRBJ2-7, with D possibly TRBD2 on 6 matching bases. CDR1 is KGHSH, CDR2 LQKENI, per germline. Trimming pared 0 bases from V and 2 bases from J, leaving 8 bases between. The CDR3 runs 14 residues. The CDR3, as DNA: TGTGCCAGCTCACCACCGGGACTTCCCTACGAGCAGTACTTC. It translates to CASSPPGLPYEQYF.